These 21 T cell receptor beta chains were all obtained from the same sample, sequenced in a study of cytomegalovirus exposure and HLA in healthy donors. The study ran its PCR with 60 Vbeta and 13 Jbeta primers. Assay used: immunoSEQ multiplex PCR; TCRdb lists only in-frame clones, some missing. The sample carries around 230,000 clones, roughly 85% recorded once. The sequenced sample consisted of PBMCs. Every receptor here comes from a girl aged 2-10 years in good health and CMV-seronegative.

This clone occurred a few times. The J gene is TRBJ1-5, the V gene TRBV7-9, with D perhaps TRBD1 (6 bases). This CDR3 is built from 13 residues. The germline V gene has CDR1 SEHNR and CDR2 FQNEAQ (reference sequence). Deletions cut 2 bases from V and 7 bases from J, with 9 bases between. In DNA, the CDR3 is TGTGCCAGCAGCTTACAGGGGCTCCAGCCCCAGCATTTT. Translated: CASSLQGLQPQHF.

The rearrangement joins TRBV27 to TRBJ1-1; 7 positions agree with TRBD1. The CDR3 covers 13 residues. V shed 5 bases and J 11 bases; nucleotides not matched to a gene: 11. The V gene's germline CDR1 is MNHEY and CDR2 SMNVEV (reference sequence). CDR3 sequence: CASSQASTGLAFF. CDR3 DNA: TGTGCCAGCAGTCAAGCATCGACAGGGCTGGCTTTCTTT.

The chain is built from TRBV6-5 and TRBJ2-1, with 9 bases fitting TRBD1. The germline CDR1 and CDR2 sequences are MNHEY and SVGAGI. The CDR3 runs to 12 residues. V gave up 2 bases and J gave up 14 bases; unmatched junction bases: 4. The CDR3 nucleotides are TGTGCCAGCAGTTACGGGACAGGGTCGGAGTTCTTC. Protein sequence: CASSYGTGSEFF.

This sequence joins TRBV2 and TRBJ2-1, with 10 bases that match TRBD2. The V gene's germline CDR1 is SNHLY and CDR2 FYNNEI. The CDR3 sequence is 20 residues long. Trimming cost V 1 base and J 7 bases; bases outside gene matches: 19. The CDR3 spells CASSEGTGRLSGGALNEQFF. CDR3 in DNA: TGTGCCAGCAGTGAAGGGACAGGGAGGTTGAGCGGGGGGGCCTTGAATGAGCAGTTCTTC.

The rearrangement links TRBV29-1 to TRBJ1-5, with a weak D call TRBD1 (6 bases). The germline V and J ends were trimmed by 4 bases and 6 bases, with 28 bases remaining between them. The CDR3 covers 18 residues. Germline CDR1 and CDR2: SQVTM and ANQGSEA. The CDR3 coding sequence is TGCAGCGTTGCAAAGGCGCCAGGGGCGTCGAATGGAAGTCAGCCCCAGCATTTT. Translation: CSVAKAPGASNGSQPQHF.

The chain is built from TRBV5-8 and TRBJ2-1, with TRBD1 matching over 8 bases. The CDR3 runs 16 residues. Losses at the gene ends were 0 bases for V and 8 bases for J; bases not matched to a gene: 10. Germline lookup yields CDR1 SGHTS and CDR2 YDEGEE. As DNA, the CDR3 is TGTGCCAGCAGCTTGGCTATGACAGGGGAGGTAGATGAGCAGTTCTTC. Its translation is CASSLAMTGEVDEQFF.

The J gene is TRBJ1-1, the V gene TRBV11-2; 10 nucleotides match TRBD1. The germline CDR1 and CDR2 sequences are SGHAT and FQNNGV. Losses at the gene ends were 5 bases for V and 2 bases for J; bases not matched to a gene: 5. This CDR3 has 15 residues. CDR3 nucleotides: TGTGCCAGCAGCGCCCGGACAGGGGGAAACACTGAAGCTTTCTTT. Protein product: CASSARTGGNTEAFF.

The genes are TRBV5-6 and TRBJ2-3; 8 bases are shared with TRBD2. The junction had 8 bases not matched to a gene; V was cut back by 2 bases and J by 3 bases. This CDR3 is 16 amino acids long. Germline CDR1 reads SGHDT; CDR2 reads YYEEEE. The CDR3, as DNA: TGTGCCAGCAGCTTCGGGACTAGTTGGGGGACAGATACGCAGTATTTT. Protein product: CASSFGTSWGTDTQYF. Full variable domain (outside the CDR3, taken from reference TRBV5-6 and TRBJ2-3): DAGVTQSPTHLIKTRGQQVTLRCSPKSGHDTVSWYQQALGQGPQFIFQYYEEEERQRGNFPDRFSGHQFPNYSSELNVNALLLGDSALYLCASSFGTSWGTDTQYFGPGTRLTVL.

V usage is TRBV18 and J usage is TRBJ2-7; 9 bases map to TRBD1. V lost 3 bases and J lost 6; bases outside the gene matches: 12. The CDR3 extends over 16 amino acids. Germline V gene data show CDR1 as KGHSH and CDR2 as LQKENI. The CDR3 sequence is CASSPITPGQGSEQYF. The CDR3 DNA is TGTGCCAGCTCACCCATTACCCCGGGACAGGGATCCGAGCAGTACTTC.

The V gene is TRBV11-2, the J gene TRBJ2-2, with TRBD1 matching over 8 bases. The V and J ends lost 5 bases and 2 bases, in that order; junction bases with no gene match: 4. The CDR3 is 15 residues long. Germline CDR1 reads SGHAT; CDR2 reads FQNNGV. The CDR3 here is CASSVTGGNTGELFF. CDR3 DNA: TGTGCCAGCAGCGTCACAGGGGGTAACACCGGGGAGCTGTTTTTT.

Notes on this clone: Additional DNA sequences in this sample encode the identical CDR3. In DNA, the CDR3 is TGCGCCAGCAGTCTCACAGATACGCAGTATTTT. Amino acid sequence: CASSLTDTQYF. V usage is TRBV5-1 and J usage is TRBJ2-3; no firm D call. The CDR3 covers 11 residues. V dropped 5 bases and J dropped 2 bases, with 3 bases sitting between them. CDR1 SGHRS and CDR2 YFSETQ come from the germline V gene.

The V and J genes are TRBV2 and TRBJ2-3; possible D gene TRBD1, 5 bases. Germline-derived CDR1 and CDR2 are SNHLY and FYNNEI. This CDR3 region has 13 residues. Trimming shortened V by 6 bases and J by 3 bases, and 10 bases separated the two germline ends. Written as DNA, the CDR3 is TGTGCCAGCAGACGAAGACAGACAGATACGCAGTATTTT. It translates to CASRRRQTDTQYF.

The chain employs TRBV29-1 and TRBJ2-5; 9 nucleotides line up with TRBD2. The CDR3 contains 14 residues. V lost 7 bases, J lost 1 base, and 7 bases stayed unmatched. The germline V gene has CDR1 SQVTM and CDR2 ANQGSEA. CDR3 nucleotide sequence: TGCAGCGACGCCGGACTAGCGCCCCAAGAGACCCAGTACTTC. The encoded protein is CSDAGLAPQETQYF.

V gene TRBV25-1 combines with J gene TRBJ1-1; 11 nucleotides line up with TRBD1. Germline CDR1 is MGHDK and CDR2 is SYGVNS. The CDR3 length is 14 residues. J lost 7 bases, V lost 6 bases, and 7 bases had no gene match. This CDR3 reads CASRGTGGLVEAFF. Written as DNA, the CDR3 is TGTGCCAGCAGGGGGACAGGGGGACTGGTTGAAGCTTTCTTT. Full variable domain (missing parts from reference TRBV25-1 and TRBJ1-1): EADIYQTPRYLVIGTGKKITLECSQTMGHDKMYWYQQDPGMELHLIHYSYGVNSTEKGDLSSESTVSRIRTEHFPLTLESARPSHTSQYLCASRGTGGLVEAFFGQGTRLTVV.

V and J are TRBV25-1 and TRBJ2-7, with TRBD1 matching over 11 bases. The V and J ends lost 1 base and 4 bases, in that order; junction bases with no gene match: 3. Germline V CDR1 and CDR2: MGHDK, SYGVNS. The CDR3 runs 15 residues. The DNA of the CDR3 is TGTGCCAGCAGTGAATCGGGACAGGGGGGTTACGAGCAGTACTTC. The encoded protein is CASSESGQGGYEQYF.

Concerning this clone itself: At one of its ends the junction is not consistent with the germline gene, which may arise from a read error. This CDR3 reads CASSQDGNTKAFF. DNA for the CDR3: TGTGCCAGCAGCCAGGACGGGAACACTAAAGCTTTCTTT. This chain joins TRBV14 and TRBJ1-1; no definite D call. The CDR3 totals 13 residues. Germline CDR1 is SGHDN and CDR2 is FVKESK.

This clone was observed a single time. V and J are TRBV2 and TRBJ1-1; D is unclear. Germline CDR1 and CDR2: SNHLY and FYNNEI. This CDR3 has 13 amino acids. V lost 6 bases and J lost 0, with 8 bases in between. Written as DNA, the CDR3 is TGTGCCAGCAGCGAGCAGGTGAACACTGAAGCTTTCTTT. Its protein product is CASSEQVNTEAFF.

CDR3 coding DNA: TGTGCCACCAGCAGAGATAGGGACAGGTTTAATGAAAAACTGTTTTTT. Encoded protein: CATSRDRDRFNEKLFF. This chain uses TRBV15 with TRBJ1-4; TRBD1 agrees at 8 bases. Germline V gene sequence: CDR1 LNHNV, CDR2 YYDKDF (reference sequence). V gave up 0 bases and J gave up 4 bases; unmatched junction bases: 4. This CDR3 spans 16 amino acids.

The chain combines TRBV5-1 with TRBJ2-5; TRBD2 matches at 7 bases. The germline CDR1 and CDR2 sequences are SGHRS and YFSETQ. The CDR3 length is 15 residues. Trimming at V came to 0 bases and at J to 7 bases, leaving 9 bases not matched to a gene. The DNA for the CDR3 is TGCGCCAGCAGCTTGGTAGGACTAGAGGGGCGGACCCAGTACTTC. Protein product: CASSLVGLEGRTQYF.

Concerning this clone: The identical CDR3 is also encoded by other nucleotide sequences in the sample. The chain links TRBV6-6 to TRBJ2-5, with 11 bases matching TRBD2. CDR3 length equals 15 residues. V was pared by 2 bases and J by 4 bases, with 3 bases of the junction left unmatched. Germline CDR1 reads MNHNY; CDR2 reads SVGAGI (reference sequence). CDR3 nucleotide sequence: TGTGCCAGCAGTTACAACGGACTAGCGGGAGAGACCCAGTACTTC. Amino acid sequence: CASSYNGLAGETQYF.

This clone was counted a few times. The chain links TRBV7-2 to TRBJ2-7; the match to TRBD2 covers 8 bases. V lost 0 bases, J lost 3 bases, and 4 bases stayed unmatched. The CDR3 consists of 15 residues. Germline V gives CDR1 SGHTA, CDR2 FQGNSA. CDR3 sequence (DNA): TGTGCCAGCAGCTTAGCGGGCGGGGGGAACTACGAGCAGTACTTC. Translation gives CASSLAGGGNYEQYF.